The 22 T cell receptor beta chains in this list originate from one sample, sequenced in a study of cytomegalovirus exposure and HLA in healthy donors (dated by TCRdb to the late 2010s). Library method: the immunoSEQ multiplex PCR assay. For the multiplex PCR, a mixture combining 60 forward primers for TCR Vbeta segments and 13 reverse primers for TCR Jbeta segments was used. The source is immuneACCESS, and TCRdb retained only in-frame sequences with V and J called. Part of the clones is not carried over; for the studies checked, unresolved V genes explain less than half of this, and the remainder is unexplained. For this sample there are 150,000 to 200,000 clones; 79% appear just once. The top ten clones comprise approximately 4.4% of the sample. Sequencing was carried out using PBMCs. The receptors were gathered from a woman aged 25 to 39 in good health and CMV-seropositive.

The genes are TRBV5-1 and TRBJ2-5; possible D gene TRBD1, 5 bases. Between the trimmed V and J ends, which lost 2 bases and 7 bases, there was a span of 15 bases. The germline V gene encodes CDR1 SGHRS and CDR2 YFSETQ. This CDR3 region has 14 residues. The CDR3 DNA follows: TGCGCCAGCAGCTTTCAGGGTTCTATGGGGACCCAGTACTTC. Amino acids: CASSFQGSMGTQYF.

This clone was counted between two and nine times. V usage is TRBV5-6 and J usage is TRBJ2-1, with D perhaps matching TRBD2 (5 bases). The CDR3 is 13 amino acids. Per the germline V gene, CDR1 is SGHDT and CDR2 is YYEEEE. Trimming left V 0 bases short and J 7 bases short, with 8 bases between. The CDR3 loop reads CASSLGGYNEQFF. The CDR3 coding sequence is TGTGCCAGCAGCTTGGGAGGGTATAATGAGCAGTTCTTC. The full variable domain, in which reference TRBV5-6 and TRBJ2-1 provide the parts outside the CDR3, is DAGVTQSPTHLIKTRGQQVTLRCSPKSGHDTVSWYQQALGQGPQFIFQYYEEEERQRGNFPDRFSGHQFPNYSSELNVNALLLGDSALYLCASSLGGYNEQFFGPGTRLTVL.

J is TRBJ1-2 and V is TRBV10-3; D is possibly TRBD1 (6 bases). CDR3 length: 13 residues. Germline CDR1 reads ENHRY; CDR2 reads SYGVKD. Trimming took off 2 bases at V and 3 bases at J, with 7 bases between the two ends. The CDR3 protein is CAISEDRYYGYTF. The DNA for the CDR3 is TGTGCCATCAGTGAGGACAGGTACTATGGCTACACCTTC.

This clone was seen a few times. The chain employs TRBV11-3 and TRBJ2-3; 8 bases match TRBD2. The CDR3 length is 16 residues. The junction had 7 bases not matched to a gene; V was cut back by 2 bases and J by 3 bases. CDR1 and CDR2 (germline): SGHNT, YENEEA. CDR3 nucleotide sequence: TGTGCCAGCAGCTTAACGAGCGGGAGTGGGACAGATACGCAGTATTTT. This sequence encodes CASSLTSGSGTDTQYF.

The chain has TRBV6-5 and TRBJ2-3, with TRBD2 matching 8 bases. This CDR3 contains 15 residues. Germline CDR1 and CDR2: MNHEY and SVGAGI. Trimming removed 5 bases from V and 1 base from J; junction bases left unmatched: 5. CDR3 loop: CASSAPGLGTDTQYF. In DNA form, the CDR3 reads TGTGCCAGCAGTGCTCCGGGACTAGGCACAGATACGCAGTATTTT.

The rearrangement joins TRBV4-1 to TRBJ1-4, with D uncertain. There are 12 residues in the CDR3. Germline V gives CDR1 MGHRA, CDR2 YSYEKL. The V and J ends lost 0 bases and 17 bases respectively, with 13 bases between them. The CDR3 coding sequence is TGCGCCAGCAGCCAAGATCCCGGTCGTGTCTTTTTT. Amino acid sequence: CASSQDPGRVFF.

This clone was picked up a small number of times. The chain is built from TRBV29-1 and TRBJ1-2; TRBD1 is a possible D gene (5 bases). Germline lookup yields CDR1 SQVTM and CDR2 ANQGSEA. CDR3 length equals 14 residues. V shed 5 bases and J shed 1 base, with 14 bases lying between them. The DNA of the CDR3 is TGCAGCGTTTCCTTGACAGACTTTAACTATGGCTACACCTTC. As protein: CSVSLTDFNYGYTF.

The V call is TRBV11-3, the J call TRBJ1-1; the match to TRBD1 covers 8 bases. The germline gives CDR1 SGHNT, CDR2 YENEEA. V lost 3 bases to trimming and J lost 6 bases; unmatched junction nucleotides: 12. CDR3 size: 16 residues. The DNA of the CDR3 is TGTGCCAGCAGCTTGGGTGATGGACAGGGAGGGGCTGAAGCTTTCTTT. Translating it yields CASSLGDGQGGAEAFF.

The chain links TRBV11-3 to TRBJ2-7; 7 positions agree with TRBD1. Germline CDR1 SGHNT, CDR2 YENEEA. Trimming removed 4 bases from V and 2 bases from J; junction bases left unmatched: 5. The CDR3 has 14 residues. The DNA of the CDR3 is TGTGCCAGCAGCTACGGACAGGCTCCCTACGAGCAGTACTTC. Its translation: CASSYGQAPYEQYF.

This chain uses TRBV6-5 with TRBJ2-4; D unclear. The V and J ends lost 0 bases and 9 bases respectively, with 12 bases between them. This CDR3 has 14 amino acids. Germline V CDR1 and CDR2: MNHEY, SVGAGI. The CDR3 reads CASSYSIRGAIQYF. CDR3 sequence (DNA): TGTGCCAGCAGTTACTCGATCCGAGGAGCCATTCAGTACTTC.

This clone was found a few times. This rearrangement joins TRBV4-3 to TRBJ1-2; a possible D gene is TRBD1 (5 bases). The CDR3 totals 17 residues. The germline CDR1 and CDR2 sequences are LGHNA and YSLEER. The V end was cut by 1 base, the J end by 4 bases, with 19 bases between. Here the CDR3 DNA reads TGCGCCAGCAGCCAAGGCCCGGACACCGGGAGTACCTATGGCTACACCTTC. Translated, it gives CASSQGPDTGSTYGYTF.

The J gene is TRBJ2-1, the V gene TRBV29-1; TRBD2 matches at 7 bases. The CDR3 runs 15 residues. CDR1 is SQVTM, CDR2 ANQGSEA, per germline. The V gene end was trimmed by 6 bases and the J gene end by 6 bases; junction bases not matched to a gene: 14. The CDR3 is CSVDKLRGGPNEQFF. The CDR3 DNA reads as TGCAGCGTCGACAAGTTGCGGGGAGGGCCCAATGAGCAGTTCTTC.

The rearrangement joins TRBV14 to TRBJ1-2; TRBD1 might be the D (5 bases). The germline V gene has CDR1 SGHDN and CDR2 FVKESK. The CDR3 spans 15 residues. The germline V and J ends were trimmed by 6 bases and 4 bases, with 18 bases remaining between them. The CDR3 sequence is CASSPGTDGIYGYTF. DNA for the CDR3: TGTGCCAGCAGTCCTGGGACTGATGGGATCTATGGCTACACCTTC.

This chain links TRBV5-1 with TRBJ2-3, with D maybe TRBD2 (6 bases). V was clipped by 1 base and J by 9 bases, with 21 bases between them. This CDR3 is built from 16 residues. The germline V gene encodes CDR1 SGHRS and CDR2 YFSETQ. This CDR3 is CASSLSPGTLDLTQYF. CDR3 coding DNA: TGCGCCAGCAGCTTGAGCCCCGGGACTTTGGACTTAACGCAGTATTTT.

The chain has TRBV5-8 and TRBJ2-7, with no clear D. V dropped 0 bases and J dropped 0 bases, with 10 bases sitting between them. The CDR3 consists of 15 residues. Germline loops: CDR1 SGHTS, CDR2 YDEGEE. CDR3 in DNA: TGTGCCAGCAGCTTGGATCCAGTCAGCTCCTACGAGCAGTACTTC. Translated, it gives CASSLDPVSSYEQYF.

This clone was recorded once. The chain uses TRBV7-9 and TRBJ1-1; no clear D. Germline V gene lookup returns CDR1 SEHNR and CDR2 FQNEAQ (reference sequence). V shed 5 bases and J shed 0 bases, with 16 bases lying between them. This CDR3 is 16 amino acids long. The CDR3 here is CASSPYRGSMNTEAFF. The CDR3 DNA follows: TGTGCCAGCAGCCCCTACCGGGGATCCATGAACACTGAAGCTTTCTTT.

CDR3 amino acids: CASSQDLGGSYEQYF. Written as DNA, the CDR3 is TGCGCCAGCAGCCAAGATCTAGGCGGTTCCTACGAGCAGTACTTC. This chain links TRBV4-1 with TRBJ2-7; no clear D. V was trimmed by 0 bases and J by 1 base, leaving 10 bases between them. Per the germline V gene, CDR1 is MGHRA and CDR2 is YSYEKL. The CDR3 extends over 15 amino acids.

There are a few counts of this clone. The rearrangement uses TRBV6-6 and TRBJ2-7; tentatively, D is TRBD1 (5 bases). V dropped 5 bases and J dropped 0 bases, with 14 bases sitting between them. The germline V gene has CDR1 MNHNY and CDR2 SVGAGI (reference sequence). This CDR3 contains 15 residues. This CDR3 is CASSPSTVTSYEQYF. The CDR3 DNA is TGTGCCAGCAGTCCATCGACAGTGACCTCCTACGAGCAGTACTTC.

CDR3 nucleotide sequence: TGCGCCAGCAGCCAAGATTTGGCCATTAGCACAGATACGCAGTATTTT. It encodes CASSQDLAISTDTQYF. The V gene is TRBV4-1, the J gene TRBJ2-3; D gene ambiguous. This CDR3 spans 16 amino acids. CDR1 is MGHRA and CDR2 is YSYEKL in the germline V gene. Trimming cost V 0 bases and J 0 bases, with 10 bases left between them.

This sequence joins TRBV18 and TRBJ2-2; possible D gene TRBD2, 6 bases. This CDR3 region has 17 residues. V was cut by 3 bases and J by 1 base, with 15 bases left in between. CDR1 KGHSH and CDR2 LQKENI come from the germline V gene. The CDR3 DNA follows: TGTGCCAGCTCACCTACTAGCACCCCCTTGAACACCGGGGAGCTGTTTTTT. This encodes CASSPTSTPLNTGELFF.

The genes are TRBV4-3 and TRBJ2-3; 14 positions agree with TRBD2. With V trimmed by 1 base and J by 3 bases, 3 bases remained unmatched. This CDR3 spans 17 amino acids. In germline, CDR1 is LGHNA, CDR2 YSLEER. Written as DNA, the CDR3 is TGCGCCAGCAGCCAAGGCGGGACTAGCGGGAGTACAGATACGCAGTATTTT. Its translation is CASSQGGTSGSTDTQYF.

The chain links TRBV5-6 to TRBJ2-7; 7 bases map to TRBD2. With V trimmed by 7 bases and J by 0 bases, 13 bases remained unmatched. Germline values: CDR1 SGHDT, CDR2 YYEEEE. This CDR3 has 16 amino acids. The CDR3: CASSGGSRVGSYEQYF. The CDR3 DNA reads TGTGCCAGCTCGGGGGGTTCTCGGGTTGGCTCCTACGAGCAGTACTTC.